The clone carrying this T cell receptor (beta chain) was seen once. Its antigen is undetermined. The protocol was immunoSEQ multiplex PCR, while the TCRdb copy is restricted to in-frame clones and leaves out a portion. Of about 45,000 clones in the sample, roughly 86% were seen once. The data are from a study of T cell clones after liver transplantation. Looking at the study overall: Tolerant meant at least one year fully off immunosuppression without liver enzymes above twice normal.

CDR1 and CDR2 from the germline V gene are SGHRS and YFSETQ. V was pared by 0 bases and J by 4 bases, with 15 bases between. CDR3 size: 16 residues. Study outcomes and limitations: Conclusions were preliminary, with small, heterogeneous patient groups. Post-transplant, graft-donor-reactive CD4 TCRbeta sequences in blood dropped significantly in most of the 8 subjects. Compared with third party-reactive sequences, donor-reactive ones declined more, independent of withdrawal success.

The sequence was collected from a human patient who received a liver transplant. Some T cells may be the graft donor's. The source was CD4+ T cells from blood, collected 24 months after liver transplant. V and J are TRBV5-1 and TRBJ2-3; tentative D call: TRBD2 (6 bases). The CDR3 DNA reads as TGCGCCAGCAGCTTGGGAGCGACTAGGTCGCCAGATACGCAGTATTTT. Translated, it gives CASSLGATRSPDTQYF.